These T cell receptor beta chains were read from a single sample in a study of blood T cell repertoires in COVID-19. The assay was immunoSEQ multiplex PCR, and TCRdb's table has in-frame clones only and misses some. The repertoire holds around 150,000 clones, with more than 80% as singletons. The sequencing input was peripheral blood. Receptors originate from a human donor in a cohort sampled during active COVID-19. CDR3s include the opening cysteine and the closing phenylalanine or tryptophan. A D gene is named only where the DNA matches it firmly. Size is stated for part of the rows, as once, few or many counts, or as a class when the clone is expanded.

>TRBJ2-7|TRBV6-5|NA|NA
TGTGCCAGCAGGAAAACAGGGAATAGGTACGAGCAGTACTTC
CASRKTGNRYEQYF
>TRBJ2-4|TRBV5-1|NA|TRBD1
TGCGCCAGCAGCTTACGGACAGGGGGAAACATTCAGTACTTC
CASSLRTGGNIQYF
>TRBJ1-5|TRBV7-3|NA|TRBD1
TGTGCCAGCAGCTTATTGGCCAGGGGGAATCAGCCCCAGCATTTT
CASSLLARGNQPQHF
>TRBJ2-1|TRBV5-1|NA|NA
TGCGCCAGCAGAATTGAGAATGAGCAGTTCTTC
CASRIENEQFF
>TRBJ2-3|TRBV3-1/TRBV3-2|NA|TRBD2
TGTGCCAGCACCCTAAGGGGCGGGGGGTACACAGATACGCAGTATTTT
CASTLRGGGYTDTQYF
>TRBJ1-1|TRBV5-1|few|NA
TGCGCCAGCAGTAGGCTCGACGGGAGGGGCACTGAAGCTTTCTTT
CASSRLDGRGTEAFF
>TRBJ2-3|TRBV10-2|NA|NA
TGCGCCAGCAGTGAGTCTATAGAGGCGCAGTATTTT
CASSESIEAQYF
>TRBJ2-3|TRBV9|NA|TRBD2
TGTGCCAGCAGCGTGGTTAGCGGGGATACGCAGTATTTT
CASSVVSGDTQYF
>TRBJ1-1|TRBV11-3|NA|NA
TGTGCCAGCAGCTTAGCACCTGGGAGTGAAGCTTTCTTT
CASSLAPGSEAFF
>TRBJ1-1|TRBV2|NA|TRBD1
TGTGCCAGCAGGGAGCTACAGGGGGCGATGACTGAAGCTTTCTTT
CASRELQGAMTEAFF
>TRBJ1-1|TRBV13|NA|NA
TGTGCCAGCAGCGATCTAACAATTAACGGAGAGGAGTACACTGAAGCTTTCTTT
CASSDLTINGEEYTEAFF
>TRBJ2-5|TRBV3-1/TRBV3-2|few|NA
TGTGCCAGCAGCCAAGATTCGATCAGAGAGACCCAGTACTTC
CASSQDSIRETQYF
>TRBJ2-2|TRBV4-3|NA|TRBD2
TGCGCCAGCAGCCAAGAAGCGGGAGCGGGGGGGCCGAACACCGGGGAGCTGTTTTTT
CASSQEAGAGGPNTGELFF
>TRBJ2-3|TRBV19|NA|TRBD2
TGTGCCAGTAGTCTTGCGGGGGAATCCACAGATACGCAGTATTTT
CASSLAGESTDTQYF
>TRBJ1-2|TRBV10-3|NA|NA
TGTGCCATCAGTGAGTCTCGGCAGGACTATGGCTACACCTTC
CAISESRQDYGYTF
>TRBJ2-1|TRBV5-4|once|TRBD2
TGTGCCAGCAGCTTTCCAGGGTGGGGGGGAGACAATGAGCAGTTCTTC
CASSFPGWGGDNEQFF
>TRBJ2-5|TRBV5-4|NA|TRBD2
TGTGCCAGCACCCCCCCTGGGCTAGCGGCCCAAGAGACCCAGTACTTC
CASTPPGLAAQETQYF
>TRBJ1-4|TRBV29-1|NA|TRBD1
TGCAGCGTTCTTACAACCCACAGGGGAAGCGGTGAAAAACTGTTTTTT
CSVLTTHRGSGEKLFF
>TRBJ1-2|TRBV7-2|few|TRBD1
TGTGCCAGCAGCGAACGGACAGGGATCAACTATGGCTACACCTTC
CASSERTGINYGYTF
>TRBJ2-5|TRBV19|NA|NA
TGTGCCAGTAGTATCGACAGCCTCCAAGAGACCCAGTACTTC
CASSIDSLQETQYF
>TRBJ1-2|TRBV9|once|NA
TGTGCCAGCAGCTCCTCAGGGGCCAGAAACTATGGCTACACCTTC
CASSSSGARNYGYTF
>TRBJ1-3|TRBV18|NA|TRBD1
TGTGCCAGCTCAACTCAGGGGGCTGGAAACACCATATATTTT
CASSTQGAGNTIYF
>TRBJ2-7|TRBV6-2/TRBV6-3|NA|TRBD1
TGTGCCAGCAGCCTGACAGGGTTCGACGAGCAGTACTTC
CASSLTGFDEQYF
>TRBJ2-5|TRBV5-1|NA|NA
TGCGCCAGCAGCTCCGGCGGGTCGGAGACCCAGTACTTC
CASSSGGSETQYF
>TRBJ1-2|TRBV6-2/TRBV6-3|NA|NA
TGTGCCAGCAGTATACAGGGAGCTAACTATGGCTACACCTTC
CASSIQGANYGYTF
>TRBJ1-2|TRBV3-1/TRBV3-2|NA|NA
TGTGCCAGCAGTCCCAAAACAGCTGGGGGCTACTGGCGCTATGGCTACACCTTC
CASSPKTAGGYWRYGYTF
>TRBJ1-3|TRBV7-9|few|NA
TGTGCCAGCAGCTTACGGCAGGGTGAGGGAAACACCATATATTTT
CASSLRQGEGNTIYF
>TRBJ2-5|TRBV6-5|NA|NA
TGTGCCAGCAGTACAGGGTTGTTAGCAGAGACCCAGTACTTC
CASSTGLLAETQYF
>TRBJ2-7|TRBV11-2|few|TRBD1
TGTGCCAGCAGCTTCGGACAGGGAGTTTCCTACGAGCAGTACTTC
CASSFGQGVSYEQYF
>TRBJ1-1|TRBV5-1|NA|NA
TGCGCCAGCAGCCAGAGTACAGGGCGTGAGGGTGAAGCTTTCTTT
CASSQSTGREGEAFF
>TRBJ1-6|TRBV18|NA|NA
TGTGCCAGCTCACCAGGGGGAGGAGAGAATTCACCCCTCCACTTT
CASSPGGGENSPLHF
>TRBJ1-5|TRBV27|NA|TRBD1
TGTGCCAGCAGTTTAAGGAAGGAAGGGGGCCGGGGTCAGCCCCAGCATTTT
CASSLRKEGGRGQPQHF
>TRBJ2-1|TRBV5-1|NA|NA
TGCGCCAGCAGTCCGGACTGGAGCTCCTACAATGAGCAGTTCTTC
CASSPDWSSYNEQFF
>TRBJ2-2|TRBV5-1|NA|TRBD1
TGCGCCAGCAGCAAGACAGGGGCTTTCATCTTACCCGGGGAGCTGTTTTTT
CASSKTGAFILPGELFF
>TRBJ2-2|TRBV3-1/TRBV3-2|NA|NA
TGTGCCAGCAGGGCCCCCGGGGGCGGGGAGCTGTTTTTT
CASRAPGGGELFF
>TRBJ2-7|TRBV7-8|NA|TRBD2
TGTGCCAGCAGCCTATACCCGGGACTACGGATAGACCAGCAGTACTTC
CASSLYPGLRIDQQYF
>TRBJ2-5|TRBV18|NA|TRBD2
TGTGCCAGCTCACCCCCCCGCTTAGCGGGGGTTCAAGAGACCCAGTACTTC
CASSPPRLAGVQETQYF
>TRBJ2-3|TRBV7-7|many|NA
TGTGCTAGCAGCCCCGACTCTGGCGGGGCCAACACAGATACGCAGTATTTT
CASSPDSGGANTDTQYF
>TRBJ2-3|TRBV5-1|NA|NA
TGCGCCAGCAGCTCAGGGTTAGATACGCAGTATTTT
CASSSGLDTQYF
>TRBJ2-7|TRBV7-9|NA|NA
TGTGCCAGCAGCCCCGGGATTTCCTACGAGCAGTACTTC
CASSPGISYEQYF
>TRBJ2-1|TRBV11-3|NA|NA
TGTGCCAGCAGCTTAGGCTTCGCTGGGGGGGGCGAGGACAATGAGCAGTTCTTC
CASSLGFAGGGEDNEQFF
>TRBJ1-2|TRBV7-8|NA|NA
TGTGCCAGCAGCTTAGGCAGATCTAACTATGGCTACACCTTC
CASSLGRSNYGYTF
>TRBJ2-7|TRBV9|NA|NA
TGTGCCAGCAGCGTAGCGGAGAGCTCCTACGAGCAGTACTTC
CASSVAESSYEQYF
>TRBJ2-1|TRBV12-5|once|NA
TGTGCTAGTGGTTTGGGGTACAGGGACAATGAGCAGTTCTTC
CASGLGYRDNEQFF
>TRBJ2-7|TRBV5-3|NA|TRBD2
TGTGCCAGAAGGCAGCAAAGGCGGGGGAGCTCCTACGAGCAGTACTTC
CARRQQRRGSSYEQYF
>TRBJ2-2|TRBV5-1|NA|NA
TGCGCCAGCAATAACCGAGGGAGTCCCCGCCCCGGGGAGCTGTTTTTT
CASNNRGSPRPGELFF